This TCR beta chain was obtained from a study of CD8 T cells in Susac syndrome. Findings and caveats of the study: That the number of individuals in its TCR sequencing and HLA analysis was relatively small was acknowledged by the study.

Note on this clonotype: Its antigen is undetermined.

Reverse transcription of 0.5 to 1 ug RNA was carried out with random hexamers. Amplification of TCR beta CDR3 spanned 54 Vbeta and 13 Jbeta via immunoSEQ multiplex PCR. MiXCR, applied by TCRdb to the immunoSEQ multiplex PCR reads, yields one record per CDR3 protein. The profile shows 150,000 to 200,000 distinct CDR3 sequences, less than 95% of them singletons. Germline V gives CDR1 LNHDA, CDR2 SQIVND (reference sequence). CDR3 length: 15 amino acids. The V gene end was trimmed by 3 bases and the J gene end by 7 bases; junction bases not matched to a gene: 7. CD8+ and CD4+ blood T cells underwent TCR beta sequencing. TEMRA cells were FACS-enriched, while CD8+ and CD4+ T cells were negatively isolated.

Material for sequencing was CD4+ T cells from PBMCs. This clonotype was obtained from a human donor with multiple sclerosis. The genes are TRBV19 and TRBJ2-1; TRBD1 matches 9 bases. The CDR3 sequence is CASSMGQGRDNEQFF. Written as DNA, the CDR3 is TGTGCCAGTAGTATGGGACAGGGAAGAGATAATGAGCAGTTCTTC.